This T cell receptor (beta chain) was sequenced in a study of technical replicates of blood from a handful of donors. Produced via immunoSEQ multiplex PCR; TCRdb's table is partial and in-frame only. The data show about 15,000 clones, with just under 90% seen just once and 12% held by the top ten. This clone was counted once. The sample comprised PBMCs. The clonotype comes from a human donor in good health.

The CDR3 bases are TGCAGCGTTGGCTTAGGGTCTAGCGGAAACAATGAGCAGTTCTTC. This sequence encodes CSVGLGSSGNNEQFF. This rearrangement joins TRBV29-1 to TRBJ2-1, with 7 bases that match TRBD2. This CDR3 contains 15 residues. Trimming cost V 4 bases and J 5 bases; bases outside gene matches: 11. CDR1 SQVTM and CDR2 ANQGSEA come from the germline V gene.